Each of the 5 T cell receptor beta chains below was sequenced from the same sample in a study of cytomegalovirus exposure and HLA in healthy donors. The PCR used 60 Vbeta and 13 Jbeta primers. The protocol was immunoSEQ multiplex PCR, while the TCRdb copy is restricted to in-frame clones and leaves out a portion. The sample records about 150,000 clones, roughly four fifths being singletons. The sample consisted of PBMCs. These receptor sequences come from a man aged 18 to 29 in good health and CMV-seronegative.

Only a few counts were recorded for this clone. The rearrangement links TRBV27 to TRBJ2-5; 8 bases agree with TRBD1. Losses at the gene ends were 9 bases for V and 4 bases for J; bases not matched to a gene: 7. Germline V gene lookup returns CDR1 MNHEY and CDR2 SMNVEV (reference sequence). This CDR3 has 13 amino acids. The CDR3 coding sequence is TGTGCCAGTGGACAGGGTGGGGGAGAGACCCAGTACTTC. It codes for CASGQGGGETQYF.

CDR3 region: CASSQDLARGDTQYF. The DNA of the CDR3 is TGCGCCAGCAGCCAAGATCTGGCCCGCGGGGATACGCAGTATTTT. J is TRBJ2-3 and V is TRBV4-3; a possible D gene is TRBD2 (5 bases). The CDR3 covers 15 residues. Looked up from germline, CDR1 is LGHNA and CDR2 is YSLEER. V was clipped by 0 bases and J by 6 bases, with 13 bases between them.

This clone was found a few times. V is TRBV4-1 and J is TRBJ2-7, with D possibly TRBD2 on 6 matching bases. CDR1 is MGHRA, CDR2 YSYEKL, per germline. CDR3 length equals 18 residues. V lost 0 bases and J 3 bases, leaving 21 bases between the germline ends. The CDR3 region has the DNA TGCGCCAGCAGCCAAGATCGTCGGCCCGGGGGATTGGACTACGAGCAGTACTTC. Protein sequence: CASSQDRRPGGLDYEQYF.

The chain is built from TRBV28 and TRBJ1-3, with D hard to call. The CDR3 sequence is 15 residues long. V was cut by 11 bases and J by 1 base, with 18 bases left in between. The germline V gene has CDR1 MDHEN and CDR2 SYDVKM. The CDR3 spells CAAVPSGSSGNTIYF. The DNA for the CDR3 is TGTGCCGCAGTTCCAAGTGGGAGTTCTGGAAACACCATATATTTT.

The CDR3 reads CASSVAGLRFGTQYF. In nucleotides, the CDR3 is TGTGCCAGCAGCGTAGCTGGGCTGCGTTTTGGGACCCAGTACTTC. The rearrangement joins TRBV9 to TRBJ2-5; D ambiguous. Germline V CDR1 and CDR2: SGDLS, YYNGEE. The CDR3 length is 15 residues. V shed 0 bases and J shed 7 bases, with 16 bases lying between them.